The 20 T cell receptor beta chains below all came from one sample that was sequenced in a study of regulatory T cells in long-lasting Graves disease. Arm-PCR of CDR3 regions and iRepertoire HTBI primers were used to build TCR beta libraries. MiXCR was run by TCRdb on the multiplex PCR reads, yielding one entry per CDR3 protein. The sample yields about 530,000 distinct CDR3 sequences, 15% to 20% seen once. Documented time point: newly diagnosed GD, antithyroid drugs for less than 3 months. Preparation of the TCR library used RNA extracted from PBMCs. The same specimen was also included in a second study, on T cells in Graves' hyperthyroidism and ophthalmopathy.

The sample in question was peripheral blood mononuclear cells (PBMCs), obtained at new diagnosis, from a patient treated with antithyroid drugs. These receptors all stem from a woman aged 35-65 years with Graves disease.

In its sample, this clonotype was seen a few times. CDR3: CATKGPGRKSYNSPLHF. CDR3 coding DNA: TGTGCCACCAAGGGCCCGGGGCGAAAGTCCTATAATTCACCCCTCCACTTT. The gene calls are TRBV28 and TRBJ1-6, with D maybe TRBD1 (5 bases). From germline, CDR1 is MDHEN and CDR2 SYDVKM. V dropped 10 bases and J dropped 1 base, with 20 bases sitting between them. This CDR3 is built from 17 residues.

This clonotype was observed at least ten times. V and J are TRBV6-9 and TRBJ1-1; D is undetermined. The germline V gene has CDR1 MNHGY and CDR2 SVAAGI. There are 13 residues in the CDR3. The V and J ends lost 4 bases and 1 base respectively, with 7 bases between them. The CDR3 loop is CASSFDWNTEAFF. CDR3 sequence (DNA): TGTGCCAGCAGTTTCGACTGGAACACTGAAGCTTTCTTT.

This clonotype was counted a few times. A much larger clone lies one base from this, so it may be a read error. This chain uses TRBV2 with TRBJ2-7; D uncertain. CDR3 length equals 12 residues. Germline V gives CDR1 SNHLY, CDR2 FYNNEI. V was clipped by 7 bases and J by 3 bases, with 10 bases between them. In nucleotides, the CDR3 is TGTGCCAGCAATGAGACAATCTACGAGCAGTACTTC. Translated, it gives CASNETIYEQYF.

The J gene is TRBJ1-4, the V gene TRBV6-5, with TRBD1 identical over 7 bases. Per germline, CDR1 MNHEY and CDR2 SVGAGI. The V segment lost 0 bases and the J segment 5 bases; nucleotides outside the gene matches: 3. The length of the CDR3 is 15 residues. The CDR3 spells CASSYSGQRNEKLFF. In nucleotides, the CDR3 is TGTGCCAGCAGTTACTCGGGACAGAGGAATGAAAAACTGTTTTTT.

This sequence joins TRBV7-9 and TRBJ2-7; TRBD2 agrees at 11 bases. Germline CDR1 SEHNR, CDR2 FQNEAQ (reference sequence). CDR3 length: 17 residues. The V gene end was trimmed by 1 base and the J gene end by 6 bases; junction bases not matched to a gene: 11. The DNA of the CDR3 is TGTGCCAGCAGCTTAGTCCTAGCGGGGGGCAGGGGCTCCGAGCAGTACTTC. This gives the protein CASSLVLAGGRGSEQYF.

Details on this clonotype: This may arise from a read error, as a much more abundant clone is one base away. As the CDR3 is not closed by the conserved phenylalanine or tryptophan, this likely results from a read error. The V gene is TRBV2, the J gene TRBJ1-2; the D is unclear. Germline V gives CDR1 SNHLY, CDR2 FYNNEI. V lost 1 base to trimming and J lost 8 bases, with 5 bases between them. This CDR3 region has 11 residues. DNA for the CDR3: TGTGCCAGCAGTGAAGGGAGAGGCTACACCCTC. This encodes CASSEGRGYTL.

This chain connects TRBV28 to TRBJ2-7, with D possibly called TRBD1 or TRBD2 (6 bases each). Germline values: CDR1 MDHEN, CDR2 SYDVKM. The CDR3 has 15 residues. V dropped 5 bases and J dropped 1 base, with 15 bases sitting between them. Here the CDR3 reads CASSLRGDGSYEQYF. The CDR3 coding sequence is TGTGCCAGCAGTCTTAGGGGGGATGGGTCCTACGAGCAGTACTTC.

This clonotype has only a few counts. This chain joins TRBV12-3 or TRBV12-4 and TRBJ2-2, with 12 bases fitting TRBD1. The length of the CDR3 is 16 residues. V lost 2 bases, J lost 6 bases, and 4 bases stayed unmatched. CDR3 in DNA: TGTGCCAGCAGTTTACCGGGACAGGGGGCCCCCGGGGAGCTGTTTTTT. It codes for CASSLPGQGAPGELFF.

V gene TRBV5-1 combines with J gene TRBJ1-6, with D unclear. This CDR3 is built from 18 residues. Germline V gives CDR1 SGHRS, CDR2 YFSETQ. With 0 bases removed from V and 5 bases from J, the gap between germline ends came to 18 bases. CDR3 sequence (DNA): TGCGCCAGCAGCTTGGCCGGTATCCGCAGAAAAGATAATTCACCCCTCCACTTT. It encodes CASSLAGIRRKDNSPLHF. Filled out from reference TRBV5-1 and TRBJ1-6, the complete variable domain reads KAGVTQTPRYLIKTRGQQVTLSCSPISGHRSVSWYQQTPGQGLQFLFEYFSETQRNKGNFPGRFSGRQFSNSRSEMNVSTLELGDSALYLCASSLAGIRRKDNSPLHFGNGTRLTVT.

The sample holds many counts of this clonotype. This chain uses TRBV7-2 with TRBJ2-7, with D possibly called TRBD1 or TRBD2 (6 bases each). V was shortened by 3 bases and J by 3 bases, with 12 bases between the two germline ends. The length of the CDR3 is 14 residues. CDR1 is SGHTA, CDR2 FQGNSA, per germline. CDR3 bases: TGTGCCAGCAGCTTCTCGGGGGCGAGCTACGAGCAGTACTTC. Translated: CASSFSGASYEQYF.

The chain recombines TRBV12-3 or TRBV12-4 with TRBJ1-1; a weak D match, TRBD1 (6 bases). The CDR3 has 14 amino acids. V dropped 5 bases and J dropped 2 bases, with 12 bases sitting between them. The CDR3 DNA follows: TGTGCCAGCAGTCGGCGGACAGAAAACACTGAAGCTTTCTTT. Encoded protein: CASSRRTENTEAFF.

This clonotype was observed at least ten times. The V call is TRBV18, the J call TRBJ1-1; no definite D call. Trimming cost V 2 bases and J 3 bases, with 13 bases left between them. In germline, CDR1 is KGHSH, CDR2 LQKENI. The CDR3 runs to 15 residues. CDR3 residues: CASSPTVGIDTEAFF. Here the CDR3 DNA reads TGTGCCAGCTCACCAACAGTAGGTATCGACACTGAAGCTTTCTTT.

There are a few counts of this clonotype. The chain employs TRBV4-2 and TRBJ2-7, with 12 bases lining up with TRBD1. The length of the CDR3 is 16 residues. Trimming cost V 3 bases and J 4 bases; bases outside gene matches: 7. The germline V gene has CDR1 LGHNA and CDR2 YNFKEQ. The CDR3 loop reads CASSHPTGQGAYEQYF. DNA for the CDR3: TGTGCCAGCAGCCACCCGACGGGACAGGGGGCTTACGAGCAGTACTTC.

This clonotype was counted only a few times. V gene TRBV6-2 or TRBV6-3 combines with J gene TRBJ2-1; D may match TRBD1 or TRBD2 (5 bases each). Germline values: CDR1 MNHEY, CDR2 SVGEGT. Trimming took 1 base from V and 1 from J, leaving 8 bases between them. The CDR3 sequence is 15 residues long. This CDR3 reads CASSYYGGSYNEQFF. The CDR3 region has the DNA TGTGCCAGCAGTTACTATGGGGGTTCCTACAATGAGCAGTTCTTC.

This clonotype was seen many times. The rearrangement joins TRBV6-1 to TRBJ2-3; no clear D. CDR1 is MNHNS, CDR2 SASEGT, per germline. V dropped 2 bases and J dropped 5 bases, with 14 bases sitting between them. CDR3 length equals 15 residues. CDR3 loop: CASSELTGPEDTQYF. The CDR3 nucleotides read TGTGCCAGCAGTGAATTGACCGGGCCGGAAGATACGCAGTATTTT.

This clonotype has ten or more counts. This chain joins TRBV18 and TRBJ1-1; the D gene is possibly TRBD1 (5 bases). Germline assignment: CDR1 KGHSH and CDR2 LQKENI. This CDR3 is 13 amino acids long. Trimming stripped 3 bases from V and 7 bases from J, with 12 bases between. CDR3 region: CASSPRIDSEAFF. CDR3 sequence (DNA): TGTGCCAGCTCACCCAGGATCGACAGTGAAGCTTTCTTT.

The count of this clonotype is one. The chain recombines TRBV6-1 with TRBJ1-1; D is unclear. The germline CDR1 and CDR2 sequences are MNHNS and SASEGT. The V gene lost 10 bases and the J gene lost 2 bases, with 20 bases spanning the gap. The CDR3 length is 15 residues. The CDR3 here is CATHAQVSPNTEAFF. The DNA of the CDR3 is TGTGCCACCCACGCCCAGGTTTCTCCCAACACTGAAGCTTTCTTT.

Concerning this clonotype: A single base separates this from a much larger clone, so it may be a read error. In this CDR3 the conserved last residue, phenylalanine or tryptophan, is missing, so a read error is likely. The chain carries TRBV6-2 or TRBV6-3 and TRBJ2-1; 7 nucleotides line up with TRBD2. Germline-derived CDR1 and CDR2 are MNHEY and SVGEGT. V shed 10 bases and J 6 bases; nucleotides not matched to a gene: 12. The CDR3 has 14 residues. CDR3 region: CATNPGLSGNEQFL. CDR3 sequence (DNA): TGTGCCACTAATCCGGGACTATCGGGCAATGAGCAGTTCCTC.

This clonotype was seen at least ten times. The rearrangement links TRBV27 to TRBJ2-3; possibly TRBD1 for D (6 bases). Trimming stripped 4 bases from V and 2 bases from J, with 19 bases between. CDR1 and CDR2 from the germline V gene are MNHEY and SMNVEV (reference sequence). The CDR3 runs 17 residues. The CDR3 protein is CASSSITGIRHTDTQYF. DNA for the CDR3: TGTGCCAGCAGTTCCATAACAGGGATCAGGCACACAGATACGCAGTATTTT.

This clonotype was recorded many times. V gene TRBV7-3 combines with J gene TRBJ2-1, with a tentative D call TRBD2 (6 bases). This CDR3 is 14 amino acids long. The germline V gene has CDR1 SGHTA and CDR2 FQGTGA. Trimming removed 1 base at V and 9 bases at J, with 13 bases between. CDR3 coding DNA: TGTGCCAGCAGCTTAAACGGCTTGGGGGGTGAGCAGTTCTTC. Translating gives CASSLNGLGGEQFF.